This T cell receptor (beta chain) is from a study of blood T cell repertoires in COVID-19. The data were produced by immunoSEQ multiplex PCR, yet TCRdb's version contains in-frame clones alone and is incomplete. The sample gives more than 250,000 clones, less than 90% of which show up once; over 4.5% is in the top ten. CDR3 length: 16 amino acids. V dropped 4 bases and J dropped 5; count of bases not matched to a gene: 10. Germline values: CDR1 KGHDR, CDR2 SFDVKD. This chain links TRBV24-1 with TRBJ2-3; TRBD2 matches at 8 bases. Sequencing used peripheral blood. This sequence was found in a man aged 55 to 70 who had recovered from COVID-19. The CDR3 reads CATSDRRGGAGDTQYF. The CDR3 DNA sequence: TGTGCCACCAGTGACCGTCGGGGGGGGGCCGGAGATACGCAGTATTTT.